This T cell receptor (beta chain) was retrieved from a study of response to subunit inactivated influenza vaccine. Findings of the study overall: The study's authors posited that every seasonal influenza vaccination enlists few new T cells.

This CDR3 spans 15 amino acids. V lost 10 bases to trimming and J lost 6 bases, with 21 bases between them. Germline CDR1 is LGHDT and CDR2 is YNNKEL (reference sequence). From the RT-PCR reads, TCRdb called clonotypes with MiXCR, one entry per CDR3 protein. The data show roughly 500,000 distinct CDR3 sequences, with around 25% seen just once and around 1.8% held by the top ten. This clonotype is a singleton in its sample. Its target is not known. The chain combines TRBV3-1 with TRBJ2-2; D ambiguous. This TCR was recovered from a man over 45 who received an inactivated influenza vaccine. The specimen was CD4+ T cells sorted from PBMCs, collected about 5 days after vaccination. The CDR3 DNA follows: TGTGCCACCACCCAAGATGGACCACCCTCCGGGGAGCTGTTTTTT. This encodes CATTQDGPPSGELFF.